This passage covers 17 T cell receptor beta chains from one sample sequenced in a study of T-cell reconstitution after alpha-beta-depleted transplantation in children. For TCRbeta, the library was prepared with unique molecular identifiers. TCRdb reprocessed the PCR reads with MiXCR, giving one entry per CDR3 protein. The profile shows 250,000 to 300,000 distinct CDR3 sequences, around 9.6% of them singletons. This specimen consisted of PBMCs from the stem cell graft donor, obtained from the stem cell graft. Source of these receptors: a human donor who donated a stem cell graft to a child with SCID.

V usage is TRBV5-1 and J usage is TRBJ2-1; TRBD2 matches at 8 bases. J gave up 1 base and V 1 base, and 10 bases lay outside the gene matches. This CDR3 has 18 residues. Looked up from germline, CDR1 is SGHRS and CDR2 is YFSETQ. The CDR3 DNA sequence: TGCGCCAGCAGCTTGTTTTCAAGCGGGGGTCTTTCCTACAATGAGCAGTTCTTC. Protein product: CASSLFSSGGLSYNEQFF. The full variable domain, in which reference TRBV5-1 and TRBJ2-1 provide the parts outside the CDR3, is KAGVTQTPRYLIKTRGQQVTLSCSPISGHRSVSWYQQTPGQGLQFLFEYFSETQRNKGNFPGRFSGRQFSNSRSEMNVSTLELGDSALYLCASSLFSSGGLSYNEQFFGPGTRLTVL.

Only a few counts were recorded for this clonotype. CDR3 sequence reads: CSVEGADTQYF. For the CDR3, the DNA is TGCAGCGTTGAGGGGGCGGATACGCAGTATTTT. V is TRBV29-1 and J is TRBJ2-3, with D perhaps TRBD1 (6 bases). Trimming cost V 3 bases and J 6 bases, with 7 bases left between them. The CDR3 length is 11 residues. CDR1 is SQVTM, CDR2 ANQGSEA, per germline.

The J gene is TRBJ1-5, the V gene TRBV12-3 or TRBV12-4, with 8 bases matching TRBD1. V was clipped by 1 base and J by 3 bases; unmatched bases: 8. This CDR3 is 17 amino acids long. CDR3 bases: TGTGCCAGCAGTTTAGGTCCGGGACAGGCGCACAATCAGCCCCAGCATTTT. Protein product: CASSLGPGQAHNQPQHF.

The chain employs TRBV20-1 and TRBJ2-7; TRBD1 agrees at 7 bases. V shed 3 bases, J shed 6 bases, and the junction held 8 bases outside the gene matches. CDR1 and CDR2 from the germline V gene are DFQATT and SNEGSKA (reference sequence). The CDR3 sequence is 13 residues long. The CDR3 loop reads CSASNVRGTEQYF. The CDR3 nucleotides are TGCAGTGCTAGTAATGTCAGGGGGACCGAGCAGTACTTC.

The chain is built from TRBV2 and TRBJ1-2, with D maybe TRBD1 (6 bases). CDR3 length: 13 amino acids. Germline CDR1 reads SNHLY; CDR2 reads FYNNEI. V was shortened by 9 bases and J by 5 bases, with 16 bases between the two germline ends. CDR3 amino acids: CASALGQNYGYTF. The DNA for the CDR3 is TGTGCCAGTGCACTCGGACAGAATTATGGCTACACCTTC.

This clonotype was seen a few times. V is TRBV20-1 and J is TRBJ1-1; 12 nucleotides match TRBD1. The CDR3 contains 15 residues. CDR1 and CDR2 (germline): DFQATT, SNEGSKA (reference sequence). Trimming cost V 6 bases and J 1 base; bases outside gene matches: 6. This CDR3 is CSAFPGQGANTEAFF. The DNA of the CDR3 is TGCAGTGCGTTTCCGGGACAGGGGGCGAACACTGAAGCTTTCTTT.

This clonotype was counted at least ten times. The V call is TRBV9, the J call TRBJ2-3, with D possibly matching TRBD2 (6 bases). The ends were cut back, 3 bases at V and 2 bases at J, with 13 bases in the middle. CDR3 size: 15 residues. CDR1 and CDR2 (germline): SGDLS, YYNGEE. The DNA for the CDR3 is TGTGCCAGCAGCGAGGTGGGACTTTACACAGATACGCAGTATTTT. Translation gives CASSEVGLYTDTQYF.

The rearrangement joins TRBV6-1 to TRBJ2-2; D unresolved. Deletions cut 5 bases from V and 0 bases from J, with 10 bases between. Germline CDR1 reads MNHNS; CDR2 reads SASEGT. The CDR3 extends over 15 amino acids. Here the CDR3 reads CASSTSTPNTGELFF. CDR3 DNA sequence: TGTGCCAGCAGTACGTCCACCCCGAACACCGGGGAGCTGTTTTTT.

The chain has TRBV7-3 and TRBJ2-3; TRBD2 aligns across 11 bases. The CDR3 extends over 18 amino acids. The V gene's germline CDR1 is SGHTA and CDR2 FQGTGA. Trimming removed 5 bases from V and 4 bases from J; junction bases left unmatched: 14. The CDR3 reads CASSTLSGGAGFPDTQYF. The CDR3 DNA reads TGTGCCAGCAGCACGCTTAGCGGGGGGGCTGGGTTTCCAGATACGCAGTATTTT.

Ten or more counts support this clonotype. The V call is TRBV7-8, the J call TRBJ2-7; 9 bases align to TRBD1. The germline CDR1 and CDR2 sequences are SGHVS and FQNEAQ. This CDR3 has 14 amino acids. Trimming at V came to 5 bases and at J to 2 bases, leaving 4 bases not matched to a gene. The CDR3 loop reads CASSPRQGAYEQYF. CDR3 coding DNA: TGTGCCAGCAGCCCTCGACAGGGGGCCTACGAGCAGTACTTC.

This clonotype occurred a few times. In DNA, the CDR3 is TGCAGTGCTACCCAGTCGCCCCGTAACAGGAGCTCCTACGAGCAGTACTTC. It yields the protein CSATQSPRNRSSYEQYF. The V and J genes are TRBV20-1 and TRBJ2-7; the D gene is possibly TRBD1 (5 bases). CDR1 is DFQATT, CDR2 SNEGSKA, per germline (reference sequence). V dropped 4 bases and J dropped 0 bases, with 22 bases sitting between them. The CDR3 runs 17 residues.

This clonotype has a handful of counts. The chain uses TRBV20-1 and TRBJ2-7; 8 nucleotides line up with TRBD2. V gave up 6 bases and J gave up 2 bases; unmatched junction bases: 6. The CDR3 has 13 amino acids. The germline V gene encodes CDR1 DFQATT and CDR2 SNEGSKA (reference sequence). CDR3 in amino acids: CSARTSSPYEQYF. CDR3 in DNA: TGCAGTGCCAGGACTAGCTCCCCCTACGAGCAGTACTTC.

This clonotype showed up just a few times. The chain combines TRBV6-1 with TRBJ2-7; 8 bases agree with TRBD1. V lost 4 bases to trimming and J lost 2 bases; unmatched junction nucleotides: 13. From germline, CDR1 is MNHNS and CDR2 SASEGT. The CDR3 sequence is 17 residues long. Here the CDR3 reads CASSVPGTGSLTYEQYF. In DNA, the CDR3 is TGTGCCAGCAGTGTTCCCGGGACAGGCTCGCTCACCTACGAGCAGTACTTC.

This clonotype was detected many times. The chain carries TRBV29-1 and TRBJ2-3; TRBD2 agrees at 10 bases. This CDR3 has 13 residues. The trim removed 7 bases at V and 1 base at J, leaving 2 bases unmatched. CDR1 and CDR2 (germline): SQVTM, ANQGSEA. CDR3 DNA: TGCAGCGATACTAGCGGGGGCACAGATACGCAGTATTTT. It is translated as CSDTSGGTDTQYF.

The chain recombines TRBV7-2 with TRBJ2-7; 7 nucleotides align to TRBD2. The CDR3 loop spans 13 amino acids. The germline V gene encodes CDR1 SGHTA and CDR2 FQGNSA. After removal of 4 bases from V and 7 bases from J, the junction contained 7 bases not matched to a gene. Here the CDR3 reads CASSSGGLGEQYF. The CDR3 nucleotides are TGTGCCAGCAGCTCCGGGGGGTTGGGGGAGCAGTACTTC.

This clonotype was observed a handful of times. This chain links TRBV3-1 with TRBJ2-3; D is unclear. The V and J ends lost 11 bases and 3 bases respectively, with 21 bases between them. CDR3 length: 15 residues. The germline V gene encodes CDR1 LGHDT and CDR2 YNNKEL (reference sequence). The CDR3 loop reads CASSQVVTWTDTQYF. The CDR3 DNA follows: TGTGCCTCCTCCCAGGTGGTCACTTGGACAGATACGCAGTATTTT.

The genes are TRBV15 and TRBJ2-7; TRBD1 agrees at 9 bases. CDR1 is LNHNV, CDR2 YYDKDF, per germline (reference sequence). J lost 6 bases, V lost 1 base, and 4 bases had no gene match. CDR3 size: 14 residues. The CDR3 sequence is CATSRAGQGTEQYF. The CDR3 DNA reads TGTGCCACCAGCAGAGCGGGACAGGGCACCGAGCAGTACTTC.